This T cell receptor (beta chain) originates from a study of T cell repertoires in cytomegalovirus infection. Looking at the study overall: Shared public TCR beta signatures pointed to both CMV infection and a matching HLA type.

Overall study results and limits: Clonotypes of TCR beta that were HLA-C-restricted and CMV-specific dominated the ex vivo response.

MiXCR was run by TCRdb on the reads, yielding one entry per CDR3 protein. The sample has fewer than 550,000 distinct CDR3 sequences, about 11% seen once; the top ten hold 10%. As regards this clonotype: Its cognate antigen is unknown. This may arise from a read error, as a much more abundant clone is one base away.

The CDR3 length is 15 residues. The V gene's germline CDR1 is LGHNA and CDR2 YNFKEQ. This chain uses TRBV4-2 with TRBJ1-2; 8 bases agree with TRBD1. The sequenced material came from PBMCs. The source is a human donor in good health (CMV status not recorded). Some clones in this sample may be carry-over from other donors' samples. This CDR3 is CANSQGPGQGRGYTF. For the CDR3, the DNA is TGTGCCAACAGCCAAGGACCTGGACAGGGAAGGGGCTACACCTTC.